This T cell receptor (beta chain) was obtained from a study of OX40 agonist ivuxolimab in advanced cancers. Study information: Ivuxolimab was delivered to patients intravenously every 2 weeks at doses spanning 0.01 to 10 mg/kg.

This CDR3 is 12 amino acids long. V was trimmed by 0 bases and J by 15 bases, leaving 12 bases between them. The germline V gene encodes CDR1 LGHNA and CDR2 YNFKEQ. Study-wide points: Averaged across samples, CD8+ T cells carried more expanded clones than CD4+ did.

A word on this clone: Its antigen is not known.

Assay used: immunoSEQ multiplex PCR; TCRdb lists only in-frame clones, some missing. Of 72,000 or so clones listed, 65% to 85% are singletons. The clonotype comes from an adult with an advanced solid tumor such as melanoma, head and neck, liver or kidney cancer. The V call is TRBV4-2, the J call TRBJ2-4; the D is unclear. Sequencing was performed on CD4+ or CD8+ T cells sorted from blood, taken in a trial of the OX40 agonist ivuxolimab. The CDR3 region is CASSQDRGPLYF. The CDR3 DNA sequence: TGTGCCAGCAGCCAAGATCGAGGTCCGTTGTACTTC.